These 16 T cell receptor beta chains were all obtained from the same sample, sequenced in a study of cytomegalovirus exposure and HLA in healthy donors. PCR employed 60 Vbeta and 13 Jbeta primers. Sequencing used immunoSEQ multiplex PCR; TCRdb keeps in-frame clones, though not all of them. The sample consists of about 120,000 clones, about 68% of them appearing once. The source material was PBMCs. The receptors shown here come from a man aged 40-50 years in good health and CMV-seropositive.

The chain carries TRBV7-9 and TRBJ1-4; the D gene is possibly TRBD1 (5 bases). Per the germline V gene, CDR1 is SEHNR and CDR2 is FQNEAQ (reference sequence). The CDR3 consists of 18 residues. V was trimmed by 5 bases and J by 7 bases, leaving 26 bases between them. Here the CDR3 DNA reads TGTGCCAGCAGCCACAGACGACGGGGGGGAAATCTCCCTGAAAAACTGTTTTTT. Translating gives CASSHRRRGGNLPEKLFF.

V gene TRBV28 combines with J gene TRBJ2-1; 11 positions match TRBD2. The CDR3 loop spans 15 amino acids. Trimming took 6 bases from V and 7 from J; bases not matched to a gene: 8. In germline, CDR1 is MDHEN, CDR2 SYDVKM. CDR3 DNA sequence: TGTGCCAGCAGGGACACTAGCGGGGGTAGGAATGAGCAGTTCTTC. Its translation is CASRDTSGGRNEQFF.

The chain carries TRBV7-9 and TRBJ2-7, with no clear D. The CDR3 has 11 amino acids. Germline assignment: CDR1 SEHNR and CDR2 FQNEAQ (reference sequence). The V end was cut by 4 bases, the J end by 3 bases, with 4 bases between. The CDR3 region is CASSSRYEQYF. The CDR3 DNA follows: TGTGCCAGCAGCTCCCGCTACGAGCAGTACTTC.

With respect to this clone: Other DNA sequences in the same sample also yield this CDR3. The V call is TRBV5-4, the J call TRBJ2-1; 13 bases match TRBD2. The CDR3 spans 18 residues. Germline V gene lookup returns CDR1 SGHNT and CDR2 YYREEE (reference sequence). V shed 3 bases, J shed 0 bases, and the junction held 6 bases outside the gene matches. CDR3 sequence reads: CASSSGTSGTSSYNEQFF. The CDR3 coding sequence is TGTGCCAGCAGCTCTGGGACTAGCGGGACCAGCTCCTACAATGAGCAGTTCTTC.

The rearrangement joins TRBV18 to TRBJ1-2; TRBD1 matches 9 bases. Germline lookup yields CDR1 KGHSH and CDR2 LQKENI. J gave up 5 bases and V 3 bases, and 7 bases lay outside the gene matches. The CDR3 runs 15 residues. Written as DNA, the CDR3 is TGTGCCAGCTCACCCGGGACAGGGAGCCCATATGGCTACACCTTC. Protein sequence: CASSPGTGSPYGYTF. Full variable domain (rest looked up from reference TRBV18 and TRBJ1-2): NAGVMQNPRHLVRRRGQEARLRCSPMKGHSHVYWYRQLPEEGLKFMVYLQKENIIDESGMPKERFSAEFPKEGPSILRIQQVVRGDSAAYFCASSPGTGSPYGYTFGSGTRLTVV.

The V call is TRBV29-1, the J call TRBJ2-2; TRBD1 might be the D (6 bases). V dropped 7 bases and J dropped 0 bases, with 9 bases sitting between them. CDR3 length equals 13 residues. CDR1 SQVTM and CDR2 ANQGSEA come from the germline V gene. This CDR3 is CSARDTNTGELFF. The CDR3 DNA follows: TGCAGCGCCCGGGACACGAACACCGGGGAGCTGTTTTTT.

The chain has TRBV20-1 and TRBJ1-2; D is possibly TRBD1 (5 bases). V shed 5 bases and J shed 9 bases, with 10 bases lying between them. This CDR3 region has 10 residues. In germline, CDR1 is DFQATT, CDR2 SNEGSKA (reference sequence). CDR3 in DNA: TGCAGTGCTTACCAGGGAAGCTACACCTTC. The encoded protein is CSAYQGSYTF.

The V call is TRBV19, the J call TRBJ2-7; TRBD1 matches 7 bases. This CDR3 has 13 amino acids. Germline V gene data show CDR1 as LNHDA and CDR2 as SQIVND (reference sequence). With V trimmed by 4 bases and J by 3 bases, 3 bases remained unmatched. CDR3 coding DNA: TGTGCCAGTAGTAACGACAGGGACTACGAGCAGTACTTC. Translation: CASSNDRDYEQYF.

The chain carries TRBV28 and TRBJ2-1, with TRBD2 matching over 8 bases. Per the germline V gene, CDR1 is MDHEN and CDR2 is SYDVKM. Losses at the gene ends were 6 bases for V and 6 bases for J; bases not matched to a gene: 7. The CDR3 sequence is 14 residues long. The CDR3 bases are TGTGCCAGCAGCCACACTAGCGGATCCAATGAGCAGTTCTTC. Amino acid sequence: CASSHTSGSNEQFF.

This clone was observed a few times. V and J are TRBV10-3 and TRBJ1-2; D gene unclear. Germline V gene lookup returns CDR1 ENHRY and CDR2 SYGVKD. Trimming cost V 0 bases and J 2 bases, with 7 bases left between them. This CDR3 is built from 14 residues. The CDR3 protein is CAISESATNYGYTF. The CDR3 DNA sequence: TGTGCCATCAGTGAGTCGGCCACCAACTATGGCTACACCTTC.

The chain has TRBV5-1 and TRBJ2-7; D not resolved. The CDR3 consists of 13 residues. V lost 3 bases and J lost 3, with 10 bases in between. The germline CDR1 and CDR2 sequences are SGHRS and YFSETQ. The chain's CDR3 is CASSSHHSYEQYF. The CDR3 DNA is TGCGCCAGCAGCTCCCACCACAGCTACGAGCAGTACTTC.

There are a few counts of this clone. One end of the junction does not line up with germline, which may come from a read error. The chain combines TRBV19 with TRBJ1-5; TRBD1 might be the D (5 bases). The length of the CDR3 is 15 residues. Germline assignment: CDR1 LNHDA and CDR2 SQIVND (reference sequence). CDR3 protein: CASSTRERGSQPQHF. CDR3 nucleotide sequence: TGTGCCAGCAGTACCCGGGAGAGGGGAAGTCAGCCCCAGCATTTT.

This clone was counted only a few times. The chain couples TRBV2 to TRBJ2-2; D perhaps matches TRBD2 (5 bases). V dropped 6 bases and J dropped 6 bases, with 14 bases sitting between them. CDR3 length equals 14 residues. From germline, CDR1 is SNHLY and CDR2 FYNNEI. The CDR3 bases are TGTGCCAGCAGCTTATCGCGGGCCTCCGGGGAGCTGTTTTTT. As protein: CASSLSRASGELFF.

The CDR3 nucleotides are TGTGCCAGCAGCTTAGGGCGGGATCAGCCCCAGCATTTT. The encoded protein is CASSLGRDQPQHF. V usage is TRBV7-8 and J usage is TRBJ1-5; D remains ambiguous. This CDR3 has 13 amino acids. V lost 1 base to trimming and J lost 5 bases, with 6 bases between them. CDR1 and CDR2 (germline): SGHVS, FQNEAQ.

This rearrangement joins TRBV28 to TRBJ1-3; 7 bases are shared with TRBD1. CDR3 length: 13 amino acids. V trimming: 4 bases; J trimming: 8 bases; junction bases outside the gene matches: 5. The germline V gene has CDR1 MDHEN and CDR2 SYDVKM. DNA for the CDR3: TGTGCCAGCAGTTCAGGACAGGCGGACACCATATATTTT. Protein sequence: CASSSGQADTIYF.

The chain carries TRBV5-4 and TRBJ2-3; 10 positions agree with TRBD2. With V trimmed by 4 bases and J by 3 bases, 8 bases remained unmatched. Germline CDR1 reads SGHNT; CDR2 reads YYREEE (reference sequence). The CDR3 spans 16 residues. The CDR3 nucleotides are TGTGCCAGCAGCGCCCAGCGGGGGGGCACGACAGATACGCAGTATTTT. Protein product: CASSAQRGGTTDTQYF. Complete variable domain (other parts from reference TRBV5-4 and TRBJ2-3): ETGVTQSPTHLIKTRGQQVTLRCSSQSGHNTVSWYQQALGQGPQFIFQYYREEENGRGNFPPRFSGLQFPNYSSELNVNALELDDSALYLCASSAQRGGTTDTQYFGPGTRLTVL.